This record concerns one TCR beta chain sequence. Constant-region reverse primers amplified full-length variable regions, followed by semi-nested Nested Universal Primer A PCR. MiXCR, applied by TCRdb to the 5' RACE reads, yields one record per CDR3 protein. Among about 57,000 distinct CDR3 sequences listed, around 24% were seen once. Treg sorting used a CD4+CD25+CD127-/low gate. Germline lookup yields CDR1 SGHRS and CDR2 YFSETQ. Between the trimmed V and J ends, which lost 0 bases and 1 base, there was a span of 8 bases. CDR3 length: 15 amino acids. The rearrangement uses TRBV5-1 and TRBJ1-3, with D perhaps TRBD1 (5 bases). This TCR derives from a female donor with breast cancer. Sequencing was done on a sample of tumor-infiltrating Tregs sorted from the breast tumor. CDR3 nucleotide sequence: TGCGCCAGCAGCTTGGACAGGCAATCTGGAAACACCATATATTTT. Amino acid sequence: CASSLDRQSGNTIYF.